Detailed here is one T cell receptor beta chain. Its antigen is unidentified. Each TCR cDNA library carried sample-specific barcodes on both ends. TCRdb re-derived calls from the 5' RACE reads in MiXCR, one entry per CDR3 protein. The data show 350,000 to 400,000 distinct CDR3 sequences, roughly 31% seen once. The data belong to a study of identical twins' blood T cells. Study results and caveats: Twins shared more top CDR3 clonotypes than unrelated donors did.

The CDR3 runs to 16 residues. V shed 4 bases, J shed 7 bases, and the junction held 15 bases outside the gene matches. Germline CDR1 reads DFQATT; CDR2 reads SNEGSKA (reference sequence). Source material: PBMCs. The chain has TRBV20-1 and TRBJ2-1; TRBD2 matches at 8 bases. This receptor was identified in a woman between 18 and 50 years old in good health. The CDR3 DNA reads TGCAGTGCTAACCCCTCTGGGAGCGGGAGTTGGAATGAGCAGTTCTTC. Translating it yields CSANPSGSGSWNEQFF.